This T cell receptor (beta chain) was identified during a study of beta chain features in type 1 diabetes. Study information: The examined sorted cells totaled fewer than 140 million across samples.

V lost 4 bases and J lost 6; bases outside the gene matches: 13. Germline loops: CDR1 ENHRY, CDR2 SYGVKD. This CDR3 contains 16 residues. Cell sorting via CD45RO/CCR7/CD25/CD127/CD95/CD27 was performed to obtain CD4+ naive, central memory, regulatory and stem cell-like memory cells. This clone came up a few times. Expressed TCRB transcripts were sequenced, since all the RNA that had been isolated was reverse transcribed. Data came from immunoSEQ multiplex PCR; TCRdb stores just in-frame clones and leaves some out. In the table there are roughly 300,000 clones, 7% to 9% of which are singletons. The clonotype originates from a woman under 30 in good health. Sequencing input: central memory CD4+ T cells from blood. The chain carries TRBV10-3 and TRBJ2-3; TRBD1 agrees at 7 bases. For the CDR3, the DNA is TGTGCCATCAGTGGACTCCGGGACAGTTCAGGGGATACGCAGTATTTT. Translating it yields CAISGLRDSSGDTQYF.